The rows below give T cell receptor beta chains drawn from one sample of a study of a mutant IDH1 vaccine in newly diagnosed glioma. No antigen is known for these receptors. Repertoires were generated with immunoSEQ multiplex PCR, while TCRdb's copy carries only in-frame clones and drops some. The table includes about 40,000 clones, approximately 93% detected once. The source material was PBMCs, sampled from a glioma patient whose treatment included an IDH1 peptide vaccine. These receptors originate from a middle-aged man with glioma. Each CDR3 is given with its conserved first and last residue. Fields, in order: V gene, CDR3 length, J gene, CDR3 protein.

v_call: TRBV6-5
cdr3_length: 16
j_call: TRBJ2-2
cdr3_aa: CASSYGGTGHTGELFF

v_call: TRBV5-1
cdr3_length: 16
j_call: TRBJ2-3
cdr3_aa: CASTRGPRTSTDTQYF

v_call: TRBV15
cdr3_length: 13
j_call: TRBJ1-4
cdr3_aa: CATSRGPNEKLFF

v_call: TRBV2
cdr3_length: 15
j_call: TRBJ2-1
cdr3_aa: CASSPDRGSYNEQFF

v_call: TRBV10-2
cdr3_length: 12
j_call: TRBJ1-2
cdr3_aa: CASSPGFYGYTF

v_call: TRBV2
cdr3_length: 14
j_call: TRBJ1-5
cdr3_aa: CASSWDFSNQPQHF

v_call: TRBV25-1
cdr3_length: 15
j_call: TRBJ1-2
cdr3_aa: CASSEFGGGGNGYTF

v_call: TRBV5-1
cdr3_length: 14
j_call: TRBJ2-2
cdr3_aa: CASSLVAGGVELFF

v_call: TRBV2
cdr3_length: 12
j_call: TRBJ1-5
cdr3_aa: CASSEHSQPQHF

v_call: TRBV9
cdr3_length: 14
j_call: TRBJ1-4
cdr3_aa: CASSRSAPNEKLFF

v_call: TRBV28
cdr3_length: 15
j_call: TRBJ2-2
cdr3_aa: CASRSGGRETGELFF

v_call: TRBV7-2
cdr3_length: 13
j_call: TRBJ2-7
cdr3_aa: CASRTTDSYEQYF

v_call: TRBV5-5
cdr3_length: 16
j_call: TRBJ1-1
cdr3_aa: CASSPRDRARSTEAFF

v_call: TRBV29-1
cdr3_length: 12
j_call: TRBJ1-4
cdr3_aa: CSVEEGLEKLFF

v_call: TRBV6-6
cdr3_length: 14
j_call: TRBJ1-3
cdr3_aa: CASRRQGAGNTIYF

v_call: TRBV5-1
cdr3_length: 12
j_call: TRBJ2-1
cdr3_aa: CASSLGSDEQFF

v_call: TRBV29-1
cdr3_length: 15
j_call: TRBJ2-3
cdr3_aa: CSVEAESGVADTQYF